This T cell receptor (beta chain) was profiled in a study of untreated major depressive disorder. Assay used: immunoSEQ multiplex PCR; TCRdb lists only in-frame clones, some missing. This table holds about 20,000 clones, around 87% found once. The CDR3 extends over 12 amino acids. The junction had 1 base not matched to a gene; V was cut back by 4 bases and J by 2 bases. Germline values: CDR1 SQVTM, CDR2 ANQGSEA. J is TRBJ2-7 and V is TRBV29-1, with 8 bases aligning to TRBD1. The receptor's source is a woman aged 30 to 39 in good health. The specimen was CD4+ T cells from PBMCs. The CDR3 protein is CSVADRAYEQYF. The CDR3 DNA reads TGCAGCGTTGCGGACAGGGCCTACGAGCAGTACTTC.